This passage covers 16 T cell receptor beta chains from one sample sequenced in a study of blood T cell repertoires in COVID-19. Measured with immunoSEQ multiplex PCR; TCRdb has only the in-frame clones, and not every one. In the table there are approximately 350,000 clones, roughly 90% of which are singletons. Sequencing used peripheral blood. These receptors originate from a woman under 40 with COVID-19, enrolled during active disease.

This chain uses TRBV28 with TRBJ2-7, with TRBD1 matching 9 bases. Germline CDR1 MDHEN, CDR2 SYDVKM. V gave up 5 bases and J gave up 4 bases; unmatched junction bases: 12. This CDR3 spans 16 amino acids. The CDR3: CASSTPTGQGLYEQYF. CDR3 coding DNA: TGTGCCAGCAGTACGCCGACGGGACAGGGCCTGTACGAGCAGTACTTC.

The chain links TRBV30 to TRBJ2-2, with TRBD1 matching over 10 bases. There are 14 residues in the CDR3. V was pared by 2 bases and J by 5 bases, with 2 bases of the junction left unmatched. CDR1 is GTSNPN, CDR2 SVGIG, per germline (reference sequence). The CDR3 DNA reads as TGTGCCTGGAGTACGGGACAGGGGACCGGGGAGCTGTTTTTT. Translating gives CAWSTGQGTGELFF.

The chain carries TRBV2 and TRBJ1-6, with D possibly being TRBD1 (5 bases). From germline, CDR1 is SNHLY and CDR2 FYNNEI. This CDR3 region has 15 residues. V lost 7 bases and J lost 15, with 25 bases in between. CDR3: CASNGRRGPPWDLHF. The CDR3 nucleotides are TGTGCCAGCAACGGAAGGAGGGGACCCCCGTGGGACCTCCACTTT.

The V and J genes are TRBV6-2 or TRBV6-3 and TRBJ1-1, with D perhaps TRBD1 (6 bases). The CDR3 extends over 15 amino acids. Trimming took off 0 bases at V and 0 bases at J, with 8 bases between the two ends. The germline gives CDR1 MNHEY, CDR2 SVGEGT. CDR3 bases: TGTGCCAGCAGTTACTCGACAGGTCTGAACACTGAAGCTTTCTTT. Amino acids: CASSYSTGLNTEAFF.

The chain employs TRBV6-6 and TRBJ1-4; D is perhaps TRBD1 (5 bases). Germline CDR1 and CDR2: MNHNY and SVGAGI (reference sequence). The CDR3 has 15 residues. Trimming stripped 2 bases from V and 4 bases from J, with 11 bases between. The CDR3 sequence: CASSYSRAVNEKLFF. CDR3 DNA sequence: TGTGCCAGCAGTTACAGCAGGGCCGTTAATGAAAAACTGTTTTTT.

The gene calls are TRBV11-3 and TRBJ2-3; 12 nucleotides line up with TRBD2. Germline V gene data show CDR1 as SGHNT and CDR2 as YENEEA. J gave up 5 bases and V 2 bases, and 14 bases lay outside the gene matches. The CDR3 has 19 residues. Written as DNA, the CDR3 is TGTGCCAGCAGCTTAAATGTGGCTAGCGGGAGGGCCCTCGTAGATACGCAGTATTTT. Translation: CASSLNVASGRALVDTQYF.

The rearrangement joins TRBV29-1 to TRBJ1-2; the D is unclear. The CDR3 loop spans 10 amino acids. Germline V gene data show CDR1 as SQVTM and CDR2 as ANQGSEA. Trimming stripped 2 bases from V and 12 bases from J, with 10 bases between. Written as DNA, the CDR3 is TGCAGCGTTGAAAACCCCGGGAACACCTTC. Translated: CSVENPGNTF.

The rearrangement uses TRBV3-1 (or the pseudogene TRBV3-2) and TRBJ2-7; D ambiguous. V was pared by 0 bases and J by 6 bases, with 3 bases between. This CDR3 has 11 residues. Germline lookup yields CDR1 LGHDT and CDR2 YNNKEL (reference sequence). CDR3 DNA: TGTGCCAGCAGCCAAGATCGCGAGCAGTACTTC. It specifies CASSQDREQYF.

The V and J genes are TRBV6-2 or TRBV6-3 and TRBJ1-1; D might be TRBD1 (6 bases). The length of the CDR3 is 15 residues. The V gene's germline CDR1 is MNHEY and CDR2 SVGEGT. V lost 2 bases and J lost 3, with 13 bases in between. CDR3 residues: CASSYLRGMDTEAFF. CDR3 coding DNA: TGTGCCAGCAGTTACCTTAGGGGGATGGACACTGAAGCTTTCTTT.

The V and J genes are TRBV18 and TRBJ1-6, with D maybe TRBD1 (5 bases). The V and J ends lost 10 bases and 14 bases respectively, with 21 bases between them. The CDR3 spans 13 residues. Germline V gene data show CDR1 as KGHSH and CDR2 as LQKENI. DNA for the CDR3: TGTGCCACCCAGGGCGAGCAAGGGTTGTCCCTCCACTTT. Its protein is CATQGEQGLSLHF.

The chain uses TRBV11-2 and TRBJ2-7, with a tentative D call TRBD1 (6 bases). V was cut by 5 bases and J by 5 bases, with 16 bases left in between. The CDR3 is 14 residues long. Germline CDR1 is SGHAT and CDR2 is FQNNGV. The CDR3 DNA is TGTGCCAGCAGCCCTTCCCCCCAGGGGAACGAGCAGTACTTC. Translated: CASSPSPQGNEQYF.

Only one count was recorded for this clone. The chain carries TRBV19 and TRBJ1-1; D call uncertain. This CDR3 has 14 residues. Germline CDR1 and CDR2: LNHDA and SQIVND (reference sequence). V lost 9 bases, J lost 4 bases, and 18 bases lay in between. The CDR3 reads CASDASLAGTEAFF. CDR3 DNA sequence: TGTGCCAGCGACGCCTCACTTGCGGGCACTGAAGCTTTCTTT.

The J gene is TRBJ1-2, the V gene TRBV5-4, with 9 nucleotides matching TRBD1. This CDR3 contains 13 residues. CDR1 is SGHNT and CDR2 is YYREEE in the germline V gene (reference sequence). With V trimmed by 4 bases and J by 6 bases, 4 bases remained unmatched. The CDR3 protein is CASSPQGAHGYTF. CDR3 bases: TGTGCCAGCAGCCCACAGGGGGCCCATGGCTACACCTTC.

This clone was observed a single time. V and J are TRBV5-1 and TRBJ1-6, with TRBD1 as a possible D gene (5 bases). This CDR3 is 15 amino acids long. V gave up 0 bases and J gave up 10 bases, with 14 bases separating them. CDR1 and CDR2 from the germline V gene are SGHRS and YFSETQ. The DNA for the CDR3 is TGCGCCAGCAGCTTGGCCCCTTCGGGGGACTCACCCCTCCACTTT. This gives the protein CASSLAPSGDSPLHF.

As to this clone: The sample carries other DNA sequences with the same CDR3. The chain uses TRBV2 and TRBJ1-2, with 7 nucleotides matching TRBD1. The CDR3 contains 13 residues. V lost 6 bases and J lost 3; bases outside the gene matches: 4. Germline assignment: CDR1 SNHLY and CDR2 FYNNEI. The CDR3 nucleotides are TGTGCCAGCAGCCGGGACAGAGACTATGGCTACACCTTC. It translates to CASSRDRDYGYTF.

The genes are TRBV28 and TRBJ2-5; TRBD2 matches 10 bases. The V gene end was trimmed by 3 bases and the J gene end by 2 bases; junction bases not matched to a gene: 6. Germline CDR1 is MDHEN and CDR2 is SYDVKM. The CDR3 runs 16 residues. The CDR3 DNA reads TGTGCCAGCAGTTTTACGAGCGGGGGGGAACAAGAGACCCAGTACTTC. Residues: CASSFTSGGEQETQYF.